This T cell receptor (beta chain) was sequenced during a study of shared clonotypes between healthy human individuals. Points from the study as a whole: When compared with the clonotypes that were shared by all four sorted-subset donors, the non-shared clonotypes turned out to have lower generation probabilities.

Germline loops: CDR1 MNHEY, CDR2 SVGAGI. Trimming took 6 bases from V and 10 from J; bases not matched to a gene: 10. This CDR3 region has 13 residues. Naive CD8 cells lacked CD45RO, underwent positive selection for CCR7 and left out terminally differentiated effector memory CD45RA+ cells. Produced via immunoSEQ multiplex PCR; TCRdb's table is partial and in-frame only. Seen here are 650,000 to 800,000 clones, just over 90% observed once, and the top ten hold 20% to 25%. Worth noting for this clone: The antigen is undetermined.

This TCR derives from a young man in good health. V and J are TRBV6-5 and TRBJ1-1, with TRBD1 matching over 8 bases. Sequencing was carried out using naive CD8+ T cells sorted from blood. The CDR3: CASRPQGAVGAFF. For the CDR3, the DNA is TGTGCCAGCAGACCCCAGGGGGCGGTCGGAGCTTTCTTT.